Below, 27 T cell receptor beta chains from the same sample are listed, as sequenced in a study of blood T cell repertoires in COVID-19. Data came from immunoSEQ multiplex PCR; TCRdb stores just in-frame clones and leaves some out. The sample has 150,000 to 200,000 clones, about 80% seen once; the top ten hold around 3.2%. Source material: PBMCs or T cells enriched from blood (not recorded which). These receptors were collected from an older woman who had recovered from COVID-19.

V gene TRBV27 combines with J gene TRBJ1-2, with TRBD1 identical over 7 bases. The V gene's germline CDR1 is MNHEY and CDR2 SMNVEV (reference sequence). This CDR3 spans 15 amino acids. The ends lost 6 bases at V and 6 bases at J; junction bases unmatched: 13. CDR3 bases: TGTGCCAGCAGGGAGACAGGGTTCTTAAGGGATGGCTACACCTTC. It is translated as CASRETGFLRDGYTF.

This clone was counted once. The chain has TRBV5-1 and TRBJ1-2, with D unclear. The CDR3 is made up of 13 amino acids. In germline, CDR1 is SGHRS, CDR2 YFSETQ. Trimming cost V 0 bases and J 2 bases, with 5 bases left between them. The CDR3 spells CASSLEHNYGYTF. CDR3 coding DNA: TGCGCCAGCAGCTTGGAACACAACTATGGCTACACCTTC.

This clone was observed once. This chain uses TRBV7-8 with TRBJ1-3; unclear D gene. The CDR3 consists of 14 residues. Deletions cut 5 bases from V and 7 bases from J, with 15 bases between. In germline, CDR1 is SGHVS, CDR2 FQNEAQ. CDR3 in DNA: TGTGCCAGCAGCACCCGGGGTATCGGGAACACCATATATTTT. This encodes CASSTRGIGNTIYF.

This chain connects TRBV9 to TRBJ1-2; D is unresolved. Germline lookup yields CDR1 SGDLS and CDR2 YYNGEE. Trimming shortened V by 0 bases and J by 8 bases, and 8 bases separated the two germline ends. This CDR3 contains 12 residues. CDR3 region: CASSVEGEGYTF. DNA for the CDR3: TGTGCCAGCAGCGTAGAAGGAGAAGGCTACACCTTC. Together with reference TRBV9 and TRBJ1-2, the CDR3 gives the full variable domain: DSGVTQTPKHLITATGQRVTLRCSPRSGDLSVYWYQQSLDQGLQFLIQYYNGEERAKGNILERFSAQQFPDLHSELNLSSLELGDSALYFCASSVEGEGYTFGSGTRLTVV.

CDR3 coding DNA: TGTGCCAGCAGCCTCCGACCAGACTTTAATGAAAAACTGTTTTTT. Amino acid sequence: CASSLRPDFNEKLFF. The chain carries TRBV11-2 and TRBJ1-4; no definite D call. V was trimmed by 5 bases and J by 4 bases, leaving 14 bases between them. CDR1 SGHAT and CDR2 FQNNGV come from the germline V gene. The CDR3 has 15 amino acids.

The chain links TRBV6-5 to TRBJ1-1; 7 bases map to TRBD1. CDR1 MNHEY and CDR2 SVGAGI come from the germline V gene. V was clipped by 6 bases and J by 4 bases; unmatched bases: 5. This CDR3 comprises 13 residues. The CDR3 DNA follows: TGTGCCAGCAGCATGACAGGGAGCACTGAAGCTTTCTTT. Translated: CASSMTGSTEAFF.

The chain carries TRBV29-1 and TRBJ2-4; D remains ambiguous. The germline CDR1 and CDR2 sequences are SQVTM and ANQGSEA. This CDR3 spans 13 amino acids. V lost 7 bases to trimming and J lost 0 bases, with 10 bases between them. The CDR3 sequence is CSGTGLAKNIQYF. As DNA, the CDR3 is TGCAGCGGTACTGGGCTAGCCAAAAACATTCAGTACTTC. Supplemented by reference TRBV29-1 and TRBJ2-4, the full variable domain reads SAVISQKPSRDICQRGTSLTIQCQVDSQVTMMFWYRQQPGQSLTLIATANQGSEATYESGFVIDKFPISRPNLTFSTLTVSNMSPEDSSIYLCSGTGLAKNIQYFGAGTRLSVL.

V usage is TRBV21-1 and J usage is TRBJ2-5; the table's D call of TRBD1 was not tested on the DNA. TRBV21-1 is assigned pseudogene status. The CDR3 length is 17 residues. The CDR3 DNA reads TGTGCCAGCAGCAAAGAGCCACCAAAGACAGGGGAAGAGACCCAGTACTTC. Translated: CASSKEPPKTGEETQYF.

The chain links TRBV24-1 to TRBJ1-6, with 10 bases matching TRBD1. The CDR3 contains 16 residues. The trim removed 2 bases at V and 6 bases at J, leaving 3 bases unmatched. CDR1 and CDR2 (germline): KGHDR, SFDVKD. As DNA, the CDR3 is TGTGCCACCAGTGATTCAGACAGGGGGCTTAATTCACCCCTCCACTTT. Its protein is CATSDSDRGLNSPLHF.

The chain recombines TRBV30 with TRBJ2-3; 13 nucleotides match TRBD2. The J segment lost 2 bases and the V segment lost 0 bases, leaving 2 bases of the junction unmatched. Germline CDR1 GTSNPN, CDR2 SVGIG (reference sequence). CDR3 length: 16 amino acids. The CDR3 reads CAWSVGTSGITDTQYF. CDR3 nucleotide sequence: TGTGCCTGGAGTGTCGGGACTAGCGGGATCACAGATACGCAGTATTTT.

The CDR3 is CAISERAGANEKLFF. The CDR3, as DNA: TGTGCCATCAGTGAGAGGGCAGGGGCTAATGAAAAACTGTTTTTT. The chain has TRBV10-3 and TRBJ1-4; TRBD1 might be the D (6 bases). Between the trimmed V and J ends, which lost 2 bases and 3 bases, there was a span of 10 bases. The CDR3 covers 15 residues. CDR1 is ENHRY and CDR2 is SYGVKD in the germline V gene.

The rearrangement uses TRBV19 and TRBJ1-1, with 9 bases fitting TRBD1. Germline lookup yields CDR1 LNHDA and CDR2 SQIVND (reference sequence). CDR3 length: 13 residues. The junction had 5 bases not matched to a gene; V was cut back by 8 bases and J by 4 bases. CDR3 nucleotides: TGTGCCAGTTGGGACAGGGAGGGCACTGAAGCTTTCTTT. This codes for CASWDREGTEAFF.

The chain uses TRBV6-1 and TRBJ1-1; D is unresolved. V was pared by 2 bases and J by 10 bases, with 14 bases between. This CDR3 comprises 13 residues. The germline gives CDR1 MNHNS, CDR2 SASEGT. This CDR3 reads CASSEYGGAAAFF. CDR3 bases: TGTGCCAGCAGTGAATACGGCGGCGCGGCAGCTTTCTTT.

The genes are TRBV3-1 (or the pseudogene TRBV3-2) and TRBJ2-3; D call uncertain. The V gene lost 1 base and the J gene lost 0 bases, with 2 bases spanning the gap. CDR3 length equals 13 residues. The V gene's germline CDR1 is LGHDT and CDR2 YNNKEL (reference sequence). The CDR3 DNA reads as TGTGCCAGCAGCCAAGCTAGCACAGATACGCAGTATTTT. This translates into CASSQASTDTQYF.

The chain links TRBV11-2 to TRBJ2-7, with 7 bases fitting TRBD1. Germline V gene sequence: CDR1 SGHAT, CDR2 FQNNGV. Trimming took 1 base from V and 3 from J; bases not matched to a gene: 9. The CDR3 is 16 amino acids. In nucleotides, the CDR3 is TGTGCCAGCAGCTTAGTGAAGACAGGGCGTTTCTACGAGCAGTACTTC. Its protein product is CASSLVKTGRFYEQYF. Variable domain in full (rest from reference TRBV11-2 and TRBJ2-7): EAGVAQSPRYKIIEKRQSVAFWCNPISGHATLYWYQQILGQGPKLLIQFQNNGVVDDSQLPKDRFSAERLKGVDSTLKIQPAKLEDSAVYLCASSLVKTGRFYEQYFGPGTRLTVT.

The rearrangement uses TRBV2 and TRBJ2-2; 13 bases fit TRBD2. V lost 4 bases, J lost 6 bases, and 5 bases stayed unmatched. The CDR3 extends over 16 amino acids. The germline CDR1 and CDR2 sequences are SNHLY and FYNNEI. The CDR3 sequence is CASSADTSGGAGELFF. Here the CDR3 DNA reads TGTGCCAGCAGTGCGGATACTAGCGGGGGGGCCGGGGAGCTGTTTTTT. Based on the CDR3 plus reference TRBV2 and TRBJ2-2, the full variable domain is EPEVTQTPSHQVTQMGQEVILRCVPISNHLYFYWYRQILGQKVEFLVSFYNNEISEKSEIFDDQFSVERPDGSNFTLKIRSTKLEDSAMYFCASSADTSGGAGELFFGEGSRLTVL.

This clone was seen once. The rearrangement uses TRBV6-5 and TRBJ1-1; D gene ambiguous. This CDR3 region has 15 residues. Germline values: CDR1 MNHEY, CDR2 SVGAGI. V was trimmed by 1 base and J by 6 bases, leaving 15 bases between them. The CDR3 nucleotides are TGTGCCAGCAGTTACTTCCCGGGAACCACCTCTGAAGCTTTCTTT. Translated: CASSYFPGTTSEAFF.

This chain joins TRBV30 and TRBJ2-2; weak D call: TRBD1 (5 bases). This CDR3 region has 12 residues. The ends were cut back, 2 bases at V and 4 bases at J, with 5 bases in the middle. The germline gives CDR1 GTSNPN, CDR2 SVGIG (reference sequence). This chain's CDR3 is CAWSTGTGELFF. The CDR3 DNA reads TGTGCCTGGAGTACAGGCACCGGGGAGCTGTTTTTT.

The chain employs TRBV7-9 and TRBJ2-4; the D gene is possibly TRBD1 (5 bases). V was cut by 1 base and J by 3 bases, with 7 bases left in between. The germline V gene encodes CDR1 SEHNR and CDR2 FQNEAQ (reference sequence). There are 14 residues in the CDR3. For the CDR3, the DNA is TGTGCCAGCAGCTTAGGACAGAGCAAAAACATTCAGTACTTC. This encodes CASSLGQSKNIQYF.

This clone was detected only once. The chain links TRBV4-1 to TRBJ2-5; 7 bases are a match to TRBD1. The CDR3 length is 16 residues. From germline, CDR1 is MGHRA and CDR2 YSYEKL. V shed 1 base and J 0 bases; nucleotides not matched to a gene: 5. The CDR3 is CASSQVGRGHQETQYF. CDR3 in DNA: TGCGCCAGCAGCCAAGTCGGTAGGGGGCACCAAGAGACCCAGTACTTC.

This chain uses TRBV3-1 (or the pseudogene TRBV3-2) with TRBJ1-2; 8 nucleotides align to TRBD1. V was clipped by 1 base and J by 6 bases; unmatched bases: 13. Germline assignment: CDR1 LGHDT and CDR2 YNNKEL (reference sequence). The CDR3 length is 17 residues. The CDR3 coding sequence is TGTGCCAGCAGCCAAGCCCGGGGGGCAGGGGGCTGGGATGGCTACACCTTC. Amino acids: CASSQARGAGGWDGYTF.

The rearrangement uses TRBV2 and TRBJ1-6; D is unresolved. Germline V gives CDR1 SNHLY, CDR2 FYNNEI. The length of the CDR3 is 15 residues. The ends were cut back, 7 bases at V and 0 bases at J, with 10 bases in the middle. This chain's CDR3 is CASTEESSYNSPLHF. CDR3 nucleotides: TGTGCCAGCACTGAGGAGAGCTCCTATAATTCACCCCTCCACTTT.

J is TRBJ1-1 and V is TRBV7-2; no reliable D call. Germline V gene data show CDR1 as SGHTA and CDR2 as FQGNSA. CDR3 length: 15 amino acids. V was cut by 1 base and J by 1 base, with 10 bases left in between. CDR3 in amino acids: CASSLETARNTEAFF. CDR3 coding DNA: TGTGCCAGCAGCTTAGAAACAGCCAGGAACACTGAAGCTTTCTTT.

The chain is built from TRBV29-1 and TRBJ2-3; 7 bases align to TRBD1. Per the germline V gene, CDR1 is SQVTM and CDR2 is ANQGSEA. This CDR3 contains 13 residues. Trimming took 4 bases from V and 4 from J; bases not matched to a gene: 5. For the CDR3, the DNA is TGCAGCGTTGTTAGACAGGGTTCAGATACGCAGTATTTT. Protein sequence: CSVVRQGSDTQYF.

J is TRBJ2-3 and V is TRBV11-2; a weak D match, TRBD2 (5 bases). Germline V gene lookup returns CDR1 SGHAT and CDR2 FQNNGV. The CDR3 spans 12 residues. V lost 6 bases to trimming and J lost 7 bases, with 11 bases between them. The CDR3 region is CASRWTDNTQYF. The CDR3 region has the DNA TGTGCCAGCAGGTGGACTGATAATACGCAGTATTTT. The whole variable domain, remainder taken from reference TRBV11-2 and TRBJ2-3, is EAGVAQSPRYKIIEKRQSVAFWCNPISGHATLYWYQQILGQGPKLLIQFQNNGVVDDSQLPKDRFSAERLKGVDSTLKIQPAKLEDSAVYLCASRWTDNTQYFGPGTRLTVL.

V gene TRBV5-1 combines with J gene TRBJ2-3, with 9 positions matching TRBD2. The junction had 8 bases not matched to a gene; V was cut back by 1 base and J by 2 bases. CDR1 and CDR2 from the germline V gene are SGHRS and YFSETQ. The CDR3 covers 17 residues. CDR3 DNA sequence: TGCGCCAGCAGCTTGAGAAGCCTAGCGGGGACCACAGATACGCAGTATTTT. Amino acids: CASSLRSLAGTTDTQYF.

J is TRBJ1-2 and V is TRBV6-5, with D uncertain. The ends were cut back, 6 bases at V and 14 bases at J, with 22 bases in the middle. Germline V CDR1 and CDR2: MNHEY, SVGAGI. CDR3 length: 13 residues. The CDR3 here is CASSPNWAGDPTF. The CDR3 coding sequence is TGTGCCAGCAGCCCCAATTGGGCGGGAGACCCTACCTTC.